These 15 T cell receptor beta chains originate from one sample sequenced in a study of T cells after yellow fever vaccination. One entry per CDR3 protein, called by TCRdb with MiXCR from the 5' RACE reads. The table records under 150,000 distinct CDR3 sequences, about 8% of them present only once. The starting material was CD4+ T cells sorted from PBMCs, obtained 5 days after the yellow fever booster vaccination. The source is a young man who received the YFV17D yellow fever vaccine.

This clonotype was counted many times. This chain connects TRBV7-2 to TRBJ2-5; 7 nucleotides align to TRBD1. CDR1 is SGHTA, CDR2 FQGNSA, per germline. The CDR3 has 13 amino acids. V dropped 5 bases and J dropped 5; count of bases not matched to a gene: 5. CDR3 in DNA: TGTGCCAGCAGCAAAGACAGGGAGGAGACCCAGTACTTC. Amino acid sequence: CASSKDREETQYF.

This clonotype occurred many times. The chain has TRBV5-1 and TRBJ2-1, with D perhaps matching TRBD2 (6 bases). The CDR3 has 13 amino acids. Germline CDR1 SGHRS, CDR2 YFSETQ. V lost 3 bases to trimming and J lost 10 bases, with 14 bases between them. This chain's CDR3 is CASSYPGTREQFF. The CDR3 DNA reads as TGCGCCAGCAGCTACCCCGGGACTCGAGAGCAGTTCTTC. The full variable domain, with the rest looked up from reference TRBV5-1 and TRBJ2-1, is KAGVTQTPRYLIKTRGQQVTLSCSPISGHRSVSWYQQTPGQGLQFLFEYFSETQRNKGNFPGRFSGRQFSNSRSEMNVSTLELGDSALYLCASSYPGTREQFFGPGTRLTVL.

This clonotype was counted ten times or more. The chain joins TRBV18 to TRBJ2-1; no clear D gene. CDR1 and CDR2 from the germline V gene are KGHSH and LQKENI. V was shortened by 6 bases and J by 8 bases, with 8 bases between the two germline ends. The CDR3 length is 11 residues. The CDR3 DNA is TGTGCCAGCTCCTCTGGGGATGAGCAGTTCTTC. Translation gives CASSSGDEQFF.

About this clonotype itself: A read error may explain this, as a much larger clone is one base away. This chain connects TRBV6-5 to TRBJ2-1, with D perhaps given as TRBD1 or TRBD2 (5 bases each). The CDR3 sequence is 16 residues long. Germline V gene sequence: CDR1 MNHEY, CDR2 SVGAGI. The CDR3 DNA reads as TGTGTCAGCAGTTTGGGGGAGACCCTCTCCTACAATGAGCAGTTCTTC. This sequence encodes CVSSLGETLSYNEQFF.

This clonotype has ten or more counts. V usage is TRBV10-2 and J usage is TRBJ2-1; 10 bases line up with TRBD2. The V segment lost 4 bases and the J segment 5 bases; nucleotides outside the gene matches: 8. Germline loops: CDR1 WSHSY, CDR2 SAAADI. There are 16 residues in the CDR3. Here the CDR3 reads CASSVSVAGGHNEQFF. The CDR3 DNA follows: TGCGCCAGCAGTGTATCCGTAGCGGGAGGACACAATGAGCAGTTCTTC.

Many counts were recorded for this clonotype. V usage is TRBV5-1 and J usage is TRBJ2-1, with TRBD2 as a possible D gene (5 bases). V lost 0 bases and J lost 4, with 11 bases in between. CDR1 SGHRS and CDR2 YFSETQ come from the germline V gene. This CDR3 has 15 amino acids. The DNA for the CDR3 is TGCGCCAGCAGCTTGGTGGCGGGCCCTTACAATGAGCAGTTCTTC. It codes for CASSLVAGPYNEQFF.

The J gene is TRBJ2-6, the V gene TRBV7-3; D gene uncertain. Germline V gene lookup returns CDR1 SGHTA and CDR2 FQGTGA. The CDR3 has 15 amino acids. V was clipped by 5 bases and J by 2 bases, with 10 bases between them. CDR3 in DNA: TGTGCCAGCAGCCCCCTGGGCGCTGGGGCCAACGTCCTGACTTTC. Translating gives CASSPLGAGANVLTF.

The V call is TRBV19, the J call TRBJ2-7, with no clear D. The CDR3 extends over 12 amino acids. The germline V gene has CDR1 LNHDA and CDR2 SQIVND (reference sequence). V gave up 6 bases and J gave up 3 bases, with 9 bases separating them. The CDR3 coding sequence is TGTGCCAGTAGATCGGATTACTACGAGCAGTACTTC. Translating gives CASRSDYYEQYF.

This clonotype appeared many times. The chain recombines TRBV29-1 with TRBJ2-2; D is possibly TRBD2 (5 bases). The germline V gene encodes CDR1 SQVTM and CDR2 ANQGSEA. This CDR3 has 14 amino acids. Trimming shortened V by 0 bases and J by 6 bases, and 11 bases separated the two germline ends. CDR3 coding DNA: TGCAGCGTTGAAGATCGGGGTGGCTCCGGGGAGCTGTTTTTT. This gives the protein CSVEDRGGSGELFF.

Turning to this clonotype: With a much larger clone just one base away, this may be a read error. In nucleotides, the CDR3 is TGTGCCACCAGTGCCCCGCCCCAAGCGGGGGGCCGCACCGGGGTGCTGTTTTTT. Protein: CATSAPPQAGGRTGVLFF. The chain links TRBV24-1 to TRBJ2-2; 9 nucleotides line up with TRBD2. The CDR3 runs 18 residues. The V gene's germline CDR1 is KGHDR and CDR2 SFDVKD.

This clonotype was detected ten times or more. The CDR3 region has the DNA TGTGCCAGCTCCGGGACTAGGTCCGAGCAGTACTTC. It is translated as CASSGTRSEQYF. The V and J genes are TRBV7-2 and TRBJ2-7, with TRBD2 matching over 8 bases. Germline V CDR1 and CDR2: SGHTA, FQGNSA. Losses at the gene ends were 8 bases for V and 6 bases for J; bases not matched to a gene: 6. The CDR3 covers 12 residues.

This clonotype showed up many times. The chain combines TRBV7-2 with TRBJ1-2; perhaps TRBD1 as D (5 bases). V was clipped by 7 bases and J by 3 bases, with 9 bases between them. CDR1 SGHTA and CDR2 FQGNSA come from the germline V gene. The CDR3 is 12 residues long. The CDR3 loop reads CASKVGDYGYTF. The CDR3, as DNA: TGTGCCAGCAAGGTGGGGGACTATGGCTACACCTTC.

This clonotype has ten or more counts. This sequence joins TRBV5-1 and TRBJ2-1; the D gene is possibly TRBD2 (6 bases). V was shortened by 8 bases and J by 4 bases, with 19 bases between the two germline ends. Germline CDR1 reads SGHRS; CDR2 reads YFSETQ. This CDR3 has 15 residues. CDR3 coding DNA: TGCGCCAGTCACATTCGGGGGAGATCTTACAATGAGCAGTTCTTC. Residues: CASHIRGRSYNEQFF.

Only a few counts were recorded for this clonotype. The CDR3 reads CASSLKGLTGGISGANVLTF. CDR3 coding DNA: TGTGCCAGCAGCTTAAAGGGTTTGACAGGGGGCATCTCTGGGGCCAACGTCCTGACTTTC. The V and J genes are TRBV11-2 and TRBJ2-6, with TRBD1 matching over 10 bases. The junction had 10 bases not matched to a gene; V was cut back by 2 bases and J by 0 bases. The germline CDR1 and CDR2 sequences are SGHAT and FQNNGV. The CDR3 consists of 20 residues.

This clonotype appeared many times. V usage is TRBV12-3 or TRBV12-4 and J usage is TRBJ1-2; D call uncertain. This CDR3 region has 13 residues. The V end was cut by 0 bases, the J end by 5 bases, with 7 bases between. The CDR3 region is CASSLAGKYGYTF. CDR3 bases: TGTGCCAGCAGTTTAGCAGGGAAGTATGGCTACACCTTC.